One and the same sample provided the 14 T cell receptor beta chains below, sequenced in a study of cytomegalovirus exposure and HLA in healthy donors. Data came from immunoSEQ multiplex PCR; TCRdb stores just in-frame clones and leaves some out. The profile covers some 170,000 clones, with about 90% appearing a single time and 5% to 7% taken by the ten largest. The material sequenced was PBMCs. These receptors were taken from a woman in her 30s in good health and CMV-seronegative.

The J gene is TRBJ2-2, the V gene TRBV7-3, with D maybe TRBD2 (6 bases). Germline loops: CDR1 SGHTA, CDR2 FQGTGA. V lost 1 base and J 6 bases, leaving 18 bases between the germline ends. CDR3 length equals 17 residues. DNA for the CDR3: TGTGCCAGCAGCTTAATGGAGCCAGGGAGGTATCCCGGGGAGCTGTTTTTT. Residues: CASSLMEPGRYPGELFF.

The chain has TRBV27 and TRBJ1-1; tentatively, D is TRBD1 (5 bases). The CDR3 is made up of 15 amino acids. V was clipped by 4 bases and J by 0 bases, with 12 bases between them. Germline V lookup: CDR1 MNHEY, CDR2 SMNVEV (reference sequence). DNA of the CDR3: TGTGCCAGCAGTTCCTCCGGGACGGTGAACACTGAAGCTTTCTTT. It specifies CASSSSGTVNTEAFF.

This chain connects TRBV7-3 to TRBJ2-7, with D hard to call. Per germline, CDR1 SGHTA and CDR2 FQGTGA. The CDR3 spans 14 residues. Trimming pared 2 bases from V and 2 bases from J, leaving 10 bases between. Written as DNA, the CDR3 is TGTGCCAGCAGCTTATCCCCCGCAACCTACGAGCAGTACTTC. Its translation: CASSLSPATYEQYF.

This chain joins TRBV20-1 and TRBJ2-3; possibly TRBD2 for D (6 bases). The length of the CDR3 is 10 residues. V dropped 6 bases and J dropped 11 bases, with 12 bases sitting between them. Germline CDR1 is DFQATT and CDR2 is SNEGSKA (reference sequence). The CDR3 spells CSAPQAGQYF. Here the CDR3 DNA reads TGCAGTGCCCCTCAAGCGGGGCAGTATTTT.

The gene calls are TRBV29-1 and TRBJ2-3, with 10 bases identical to TRBD2. Losses at the gene ends were 6 bases for V and 4 bases for J; bases not matched to a gene: 1. This CDR3 comprises 12 residues. Germline-derived CDR1 and CDR2 are SQVTM and ANQGSEA. CDR3 coding DNA: TGCAGCGTCGGACTAGCGGCAGATACGCAGTATTTT. Its translation: CSVGLAADTQYF.

Only a few counts were recorded for this clone. The J gene is TRBJ1-2, the V gene TRBV29-1; 8 nucleotides line up with TRBD1. Germline trimming cut 5 bases from V and 7 bases from J; bases unmatched to any gene: 3. The CDR3 consists of 11 residues. The germline CDR1 and CDR2 sequences are SQVTM and ANQGSEA. CDR3 sequence: CSVPGGGGYTF. CDR3 bases: TGCAGCGTTCCAGGGGGCGGTGGCTACACCTTC.

J is TRBJ1-1 and V is TRBV14, with no clear D. V was trimmed by 3 bases and J by 7 bases, leaving 9 bases between them. Germline V gene data show CDR1 as SGHDN and CDR2 as FVKESK. The CDR3 is made up of 12 amino acids. The CDR3 DNA follows: TGTGCCAGCAGCCAGGGTTACGGTGAAGCTTTCTTT. Translated, it gives CASSQGYGEAFF.

The chain has TRBV18 and TRBJ2-7; maybe TRBD1 (5 bases). The CDR3 has 11 residues. From germline, CDR1 is KGHSH and CDR2 LQKENI. Trimming left V 5 bases short and J 3 bases short, with 5 bases between. The DNA of the CDR3 is TGTGCCAGCTCAGACAGCTACGAGCAGTACTTC. Amino acid sequence: CASSDSYEQYF.

This rearrangement joins TRBV28 to TRBJ2-1; 9 nucleotides line up with TRBD1. V was pared by 6 bases and J by 9 bases, with 12 bases of the junction left unmatched. Germline V gives CDR1 MDHEN, CDR2 SYDVKM. The CDR3 totals 15 residues. The DNA for the CDR3 is TGTGCCAGCAGGGGTCCCGGGACAGGGTGGGGTGAGCAGTTCTTC. Translating it yields CASRGPGTGWGEQFF.

The CDR3 protein is CASSLGAGRGMNEQFF. In DNA, the CDR3 is TGTGCCAGCAGCTTGGGGGCGGGGAGGGGCATGAATGAGCAGTTCTTC. The V gene is TRBV5-4, the J gene TRBJ2-1, with 7 bases matching TRBD2. The CDR3 runs 16 residues. Trimming took 0 bases from V and 7 from J; bases not matched to a gene: 10. CDR1 and CDR2 from the germline V gene are SGHNT and YYREEE (reference sequence).

V is TRBV7-3 and J is TRBJ2-1; TRBD1 aligns across 9 bases. CDR1 and CDR2 (germline): SGHTA, FQGTGA. The CDR3 has 15 residues. J was trimmed by 8 bases and V by 4 bases; bases with no gene match: 9. The chain's CDR3 is CASSYKQGALDEQFF. CDR3 DNA sequence: TGTGCCAGCAGCTATAAACAGGGGGCGCTCGATGAGCAGTTCTTC.

The CDR3 sequence is CASSPHQGGTGTF. The CDR3 nucleotides read TGTGCCAGCAGCCCGCACCAGGGTGGGACAGGCACCTTC. This sequence joins TRBV7-3 and TRBJ1-2; 8 nucleotides agree with TRBD1. The CDR3 has 13 amino acids. Unmatched junction bases numbered 12, after V lost 5 bases and J lost 13 bases. CDR1 and CDR2 from the germline V gene are SGHTA and FQGTGA.

V is TRBV15 and J is TRBJ2-7; 9 bases map to TRBD2. Germline CDR1 reads LNHNV; CDR2 reads YYDKDF (reference sequence). CDR3 length equals 15 residues. The V gene end was trimmed by 0 bases and the J gene end by 4 bases; junction bases not matched to a gene: 4. DNA for the CDR3: TGTGCCACCAGCAGAGATATTAGCGGGAGTTACGAGCAGTACTTC. Protein sequence: CATSRDISGSYEQYF.

The CDR3 reads CASSITAGAKAFF. Here the CDR3 DNA reads TGTGCCAGCAGCATAACAGCGGGAGCGAAGGCTTTCTTT. The rearrangement joins TRBV25-1 to TRBJ1-1; D is unclear. This CDR3 contains 13 residues. Germline V gene sequence: CDR1 MGHDK, CDR2 SYGVNS. With 6 bases removed from V and 11 bases from J, the gap between germline ends came to 19 bases.